This T cell receptor (beta chain) was sequenced in a study of blood T cell repertoires in COVID-19. Across the study: Researchers got acute and convalescent COVID-19 samples from the United States, Italy and Spain. Sources were T cells, B-cell-depleted T cells, or PBMCs; the material itself was cDNA or gDNA.

Source study methods: The authors estimated nucleated cell counts from reference gene primer amplification. Data came from immunoSEQ multiplex PCR; TCRdb stores just in-frame clones and leaves some out. V, J and clone size reflect that table, while D and trimming were determined from the DNA. The sample holds 50,000 to 65,000 clones; around 76% are singletons and the top ten take roughly 22%. Sequencing was carried out using peripheral blood. The receptor was derived from an older woman with acute or convalescent COVID-19.

The CDR3 sequence: CATRPEGGLGEQYF. The CDR3 nucleotides read TGTGCCACCCGCCCGGAGGGAGGATTAGGCGAGCAGTACTTC. The chain combines TRBV27 with TRBJ2-7; D is perhaps TRBD2 (6 bases). Trimming cost V 10 bases and J 6 bases, with 22 bases left between them. The CDR3 has 14 amino acids. Looked up from germline, CDR1 is MNHEY and CDR2 is SMNVEV (reference sequence).